This T cell receptor beta chain was recovered during a study of T-cell memory formation after mild COVID-19. Study background: For the most part, TCR clusters were specific to one donor.

TCRdb redid the calling of the 5' RACE reads with MiXCR, one entry per CDR3 protein. The top ten clones hold around a fifth of a sample with hundreds of thousands of distinct CDR3 sequences, about an eighth of them seen once. The CDR3 runs to 14 residues. Germline lookup yields CDR1 MDHEN and CDR2 SYDVKM. Trimming stripped 4 bases from V and 3 bases from J, with 9 bases between. The source is a man aged 18 to 35 who had mild COVID-19 (a few samples of this study predate the infection). Cell type and time point are not known. Sequencing was carried out using PBMCs or a T cell subset sorted from them (not recorded which). The rearrangement links TRBV28 to TRBJ1-4; D call uncertain. CDR3 in amino acids: CASSYRESNEKLFF. CDR3 nucleotide sequence: TGTGCCAGCAGTTACCGGGAGTCTAATGAAAAACTGTTTTTT.